Here is one TCR beta chain with its context. These data originate in a study of blood T cell repertoires in COVID-19. Overall study: Spain, Italy and the United States supplied samples that represented acute and convalescent COVID-19. Sources were T cells, B-cell-depleted T cells, or PBMCs; the material itself was cDNA or gDNA.

One Seattle source followed patients from active infection through their disease course. The germline CDR1 and CDR2 sequences are SGHRS and YFSETQ. The CDR3 is 18 residues long. V was shortened by 0 bases and J by 2 bases, with 19 bases between the two germline ends. Some clones are missing from TCRdb's copy, which holds only in-frame ones; the method was immunoSEQ multiplex PCR. The sample yields approximately 110,000 clones, 85% to 90% seen once. This receptor was taken from a woman older than 75 with COVID-19, enrolled during active disease. Sequenced sample: peripheral blood. The chain combines TRBV5-1 with TRBJ2-3; a weak D match, TRBD2 (5 bases). For the CDR3, the DNA is TGCGCCAGCAGCTTGGCCGTCGGTGGGCTAGCATTCACAGATACGCAGTATTTT. Its translation: CASSLAVGGLAFTDTQYF.